Detailed here is one T cell receptor (beta chain). Antigen unknown. This record belongs to a study of early T cells in non-severe SARS-CoV-2 infection. Study as a whole: Unsorted whole blood bulk RNA was sequenced, with unpaired chains. Study outcomes and limitations: VDJdb matching favored anti-spike CD8 responses, missing private and CD4 specificities.

The TCR library protocol was used to attach unique molecular identifiers. These identifiers were attached to individual cDNA molecules. Each CDR3 protein gets one entry after TCRdb re-called the 5' RACE reads with MiXCR. Among over 95,000 distinct CDR3 sequences listed, around a sixth were seen once. This CDR3 is built from 14 residues. CDR1 is SGHAT, CDR2 FQNNGV, per germline. Trimming took off 0 bases at V and 10 bases at J, with 13 bases between the two ends. The V and J genes are TRBV11-2 and TRBJ2-1; no reliable D call. The sequence was collected from an adult who was a healthcare worker with PCR-confirmed SARS-CoV-2 infection or an uninfected control (not recorded which). The sample was whole blood. In DNA form, the CDR3 reads TGTGCCAGCAGCTTAGAGTTGGCAGGCCTGGAGCAGTTCTTC. Its protein is CASSLELAGLEQFF.